The rows below give T cell receptor beta chains drawn from one sample of a study of blood T cell repertoires in COVID-19. TCRdb keeps only in-frame clones here, not all; method: immunoSEQ multiplex PCR. The sample has fewer than 200,000 clones; about nine tenths are singletons. Material for sequencing was peripheral blood. The receptors originated from a man aged 45-60 years with acute or convalescent COVID-19. The CDR3 runs from the conserved cysteine through the conserved F or W. The order of the fields is CDR3 length, clone size, D gene, V gene, J gene, CDR3 DNA, CDR3 protein. The D gene is left open where the match is weak. Clone size is not always given. Where it is, it says once, few, many or a class for expanded clones.

>17|.|TRBD1|TRBV19|TRBJ1-5
TGTGCCAGTATTATAAATTCGGGACAGGGGACAAATCAGCCCCAGCATTTT
CASIINSGQGTNQPQHF
>14|.|.|TRBV18|TRBJ2-7
TGTGCCAGCTCGCAAAGGGAGGAAAAGGGGGAGCAGTACTTC
CASSQREEKGEQYF
>15|.|.|TRBV6-1|TRBJ2-7
TGTGCCAGCAGTGAAGCGAACAGGGCGACCTACGAGCAGTACTTC
CASSEANRATYEQYF
>14|.|.|TRBV7-2|TRBJ2-4
TGTGCCAGCAGCCCCCGACTAGCCAAAAACATTCAGTACTTC
CASSPRLAKNIQYF
>15|.|.|TRBV5-4|TRBJ2-1
TGTGCCAGCAGCTTGCGACAAGGCCCCGCTAATGAGCAGTTCTTC
CASSLRQGPANEQFF
>14|.|.|TRBV5-4|TRBJ1-1
TGTGCCAGCAGCTTGACAGGGTCGAACACTGAAGCTTTCTTT
CASSLTGSNTEAFF
>14|.|.|TRBV6-5|TRBJ1-2
TGTGCCAGCAGTTCCCCGACAGCTAACTATGGCTACACCTTC
CASSSPTANYGYTF
>15|.|TRBD2|TRBV7-9|TRBJ2-3
TGTGCCAGCACCCGACTAGCGGGCCTCACAGATACGCAGTATTTT
CASTRLAGLTDTQYF
>12|.|TRBD2|TRBV5-1|TRBJ2-3
TGCGCCAGCAGCTTGACTAGCGGTACGCAGTATTTT
CASSLTSGTQYF
>14|.|TRBD2|TRBV6-5|TRBJ2-7
TGTGCCAGCAGTTACACAGCGGGAGGGCCCGAGCAGTACTTC
CASSYTAGGPEQYF
>16|.|.|TRBV27|TRBJ2-5
TGTGCCAGCAGTCCGCTACTACCCTCAGGAGGAAGGACCCAGTACTTC
CASSPLLPSGGRTQYF
>17|.|TRBD2|TRBV5-1|TRBJ2-2
TGCGCCAGCAGCCTTCGGACTAGCGGGCCGAACACCGGGGAGCTGTTTTTT
CASSLRTSGPNTGELFF
>16|once|.|TRBV7-2|TRBJ2-4
TGTGCCAGCAGCCTCCTAGGGGCTGACTGGCAAAACATTCAGTACTTC
CASSLLGADWQNIQYF
>14|.|.|TRBV28|TRBJ1-5
TGTGCCAGCAGTTTTGGACAAGCCAATCAGCCCCAGCATTTT
CASSFGQANQPQHF
>14|.|.|TRBV4-1|TRBJ1-4
TGCGCCAGCACAACCAGGGGCGGGGGTGAAAAACTGTTTTTT
CASTTRGGGEKLFF
>18|.|TRBD1|TRBV7-9|TRBJ2-1
TGTGCCAGCAGCTTTACAACCGGGACAGGGCTTTCCTACAATGAGCAGTTCTTC
CASSFTTGTGLSYNEQFF
>10|.|.|TRBV30|TRBJ2-1
TGTGCCTGGAGTCGGAATGAGCAGTTCTTC
CAWSRNEQFF
>15|.|.|TRBV30|TRBJ1-1
TGTGCCTGGAGTGTTAATGGGGCAGGGGTTTCTGAAGCTTTCTTT
CAWSVNGAGVSEAFF
>14|.|TRBD1|TRBV6-2/TRBV6-3|TRBJ1-2
TGTGCCAGCAGTCCGGGGACAGGGAAGCATGGCTACACCTTC
CASSPGTGKHGYTF
>14|.|.|TRBV28|TRBJ1-1
TGTGCCACTCTGGGGGGACCGGCGAACACTGAAGCTTTCTTT
CATLGGPANTEAFF
>15|.|.|TRBV5-1|TRBJ1-1
TGCGCCAGCAGCCTGAGCGGGGGAATGAACACTGAAGCTTTCTTT
CASSLSGGMNTEAFF
>14|once|.|TRBV5-4|TRBJ2-1
TGTGCCAGCAGCTCTTACAGAGCCTACAATGAGCAGTTCTTC
CASSSYRAYNEQFF
>16|few|.|TRBV10-3|TRBJ1-1
TGTGCCATCAGTGCGAGGGAAAGGTGGGGAGGCACTGAAGCTTTCTTT
CAISARERWGGTEAFF
>18|.|TRBD1|TRBV5-1|TRBJ1-3
TGCGCCAGCAGTTTCAAGACAGGGGGCCCGGAGCAAGGAAACACCATATATTTT
CASSFKTGGPEQGNTIYF
>11|.|.|TRBV2|TRBJ1-2
TGTGCCAGCAGCAAGCAGGGTGGCTACACCTTC
CASSKQGGYTF
>13|.|TRBD1|TRBV7-3|TRBJ1-2
TGTGCCAGCAGCTCCGGACAGGACTATGGCTACACCTTC
CASSSGQDYGYTF
>19|.|.|TRBV7-9|TRBJ2-6
TGTGCCAGCAGCTTCCCATATGGGGGGGCAAGGACTGGGGCCAACGTCCTGACTTTC
CASSFPYGGARTGANVLTF
>13|.|.|TRBV2|TRBJ2-7
TGTGCCAGCAAATCGACAGGGACTTACGAGCAGTACTTC
CASKSTGTYEQYF
>18|.|TRBD1|TRBV19|TRBJ1-1
TGTGCCAGTAGTATAGATCATGGGACAGGGGCTGTGAACACTGAAGCTTTCTTT
CASSIDHGTGAVNTEAFF
>17|.|TRBD1|TRBV5-5|TRBJ1-3
TGTGCCAGCAGCTCGGGGACAGGCCGAATCTCTGGAAACACCATATATTTT
CASSSGTGRISGNTIYF
>18|.|TRBD2|TRBV7-2|TRBJ2-2
TGTGCCAGCAGCTTAGTCCTACCGGGACTAGCGGGAGCCGGGGAGCTGTTTTTT
CASSLVLPGLAGAGELFF
>15|.|.|TRBV14|TRBJ1-1
TGTGCCAGCAGCCAAGGACTTGTGGCGAGAACTGAAGCTTTCTTT
CASSQGLVARTEAFF
>14|.|.|TRBV5-6|TRBJ2-3
TGTGCCAGCCTCCGGGGGGCTTACACAGATACGCAGTATTTT
CASLRGAYTDTQYF
>14|once|TRBD1|TRBV28|TRBJ1-3
TGTGCCAGCAGTTACAGGGGGCAAGGAAACACCATATATTTT
CASSYRGQGNTIYF
>14|once|.|TRBV5-4|TRBJ2-5
TGTGCCAGCAGCCTTGACACGGACCAAGAGACCCAGTACTTC
CASSLDTDQETQYF
>14|.|.|TRBV6-5|TRBJ2-1
TGTGCCAGCAGCCCGGTCGCCCGTGTACAGGGGCAGTTCTTC
CASSPVARVQGQFF
>17|once|TRBD1|TRBV3-1/TRBV3-2|TRBJ1-1
TGTGCCAGCAGCCTACTCCGGGACAGGACCCGTTACACTGAAGCTTTCTTT
CASSLLRDRTRYTEAFF
>14|.|.|TRBV28|TRBJ2-7
TGTGCCAGCAGTTCCACAGGTCGTACCTACGAGCAGTACTTC
CASSSTGRTYEQYF
>15|.|TRBD2|TRBV6-6|TRBJ2-3
TGTGCCAGCAGTTACCCGACTAGCGGAACAGATACGCAGTATTTT
CASSYPTSGTDTQYF
>16|.|TRBD2|TRBV7-9|TRBJ2-3
TGTGCCAGCAGCTCCAGCGGGGGGGCTAAGGCAGATACGCAGTATTTT
CASSSSGGAKADTQYF
>15|.|.|TRBV7-3|TRBJ2-3
TGTGCCAGCAGCTCCCTAGGCCTTGGAACAGATACGCAGTATTTT
CASSSLGLGTDTQYF
>15|.|TRBD1|TRBV9|TRBJ2-7
TGTGCCAGCAGCACCCAGACAGGGTTCTCCTACGAGCAGTACTTC
CASSTQTGFSYEQYF
>17|.|.|TRBV9|TRBJ1-4
TGTGCCAGCAGCGTGAAGCCTACGAATCCGGCTAATGAAAAACTGTTTTTT
CASSVKPTNPANEKLFF
>14|once|.|TRBV3-1/TRBV3-2|TRBJ2-1
TGTGCCAGCAGCCAGGGAGTCCCACCAGATGAGCAGTTCTTC
CASSQGVPPDEQFF
>11|.|.|TRBV18|TRBJ2-1
TGTGCCAGCTCACGGGAGCGGGAGCAGTTCTTC
CASSREREQFF
>15|once|.|TRBV5-1|TRBJ2-2
TGCGCCAGCAGCTTGCTGGGCCCGACCACCGGGGAGCTGTTTTTT
CASSLLGPTTGELFF
>13|.|.|TRBV5-1|TRBJ2-5
TGCGCCAGCAGGATTAGCCACCAAGAGACCCAGTACTTC
CASRISHQETQYF
>16|.|TRBD2|TRBV7-2|TRBJ2-2
TGTGCCAGCAGCTTAGCCCTAGCGGCAAGCACCGGGGAGCTGTTTTTT
CASSLALAASTGELFF
>16|.|.|TRBV1|TRBJ2-2
TGCACCAGCAGCCAAGACCAAGCGCGCTTCACCGGGGAGCTGTTTTTT
CTSSQDQARFTGELFF
>16|.|TRBD2|TRBV3-1/TRBV3-2|TRBJ2-7
TGTGCCAGCAGCCAAGATGCCCAGCGGGGGGCCTACGAGCAGTACTTC
CASSQDAQRGAYEQYF
>15|.|TRBD2|TRBV3-1/TRBV3-2|TRBJ2-5
TGTGCCAGCAGCCTTTCGGCGGGAGGGCCGGAGACCCAGTACTTC
CASSLSAGGPETQYF
>17|.|.|TRBV19|TRBJ1-2
TGTGCCAGTAGTCGTACCCCGGACAAGACCATAAACTATGGCTACACCTTC
CASSRTPDKTINYGYTF
>14|.|.|TRBV7-2|TRBJ2-5
TGTGCCAGCAGCTTAGCGGGGGGTGGAGAGACCCAGTACTTC
CASSLAGGGETQYF
>15|.|TRBD1|TRBV5-4|TRBJ2-2
TGTGCCAGCAGCTCCCCGACAGGGTCTGGCGGGGAGCTGTTTTTT
CASSSPTGSGGELFF
>16|.|.|TRBV4-1|TRBJ1-2
TGCGCCAGCAGCCAAGGGAGGGTTCGGGACAACTATGGCTACACCTTC
CASSQGRVRDNYGYTF
>14|once|.|TRBV6-5|TRBJ1-1
TGTGCCAGCAGTTACCAGGGCAAGAACACTGAAGCTTTCTTT
CASSYQGKNTEAFF
>16|.|.|TRBV7-9|TRBJ1-2
TGTGCCAGCAGCTCCTACTCCGAGCCAATGTTCTATGGCTACACCTTC
CASSSYSEPMFYGYTF